The TCR beta chain described here comes from a study of shared clonotypes between healthy human individuals. General study findings and limits: Shared clonotypes across all four donors exceeded non-shared ones in generation probability.

Here immunoSEQ multiplex PCR was the method, and the copy in TCRdb shows in-frame clones only, minus some. This table has approximately 1,500,000 clones, 95% to 99% appearing once. With respect to this clone: The target antigen is unknown.

Germline lookup yields CDR1 KGHSH and CDR2 LQKENI. The CDR3 loop spans 15 amino acids. The V end lost 3 bases, the J end lost 3 bases, and 13 bases lay between the germline ends. The sequence was collected from a man aged 30-40 years in good health. Material: naive CD4+ T cells sorted from blood. Indicated subset: CD45RA+ positively selected. The rearrangement links TRBV18 to TRBJ2-3, with a possible D match to TRBD1 (5 bases). CDR3 nucleotides: TGTGCCAGCTCACCCGCGAGACCAGGGACAGATACGCAGTATTTT. Residues: CASSPARPGTDTQYF.